Sequencing of this T cell receptor beta chain was carried out in a study of blood T cells in healthy people across ages. General observations from the study: As age increased, TCR beta diversity per million T cells fell in a roughly linear fashion.

Using a J-beta primer mix together with a sample-barcoded 5' primer, a second PCR was run for about 6 to 11 cycles. Each cDNA molecule was tagged by a template-switch adaptor that had 12 random nucleotides. Via MiXCR, TCRdb re-called the 5' RACE reads, giving one row per CDR3 protein. The sample holds over 1,500,000 distinct CDR3 sequences, roughly two fifths seen once. This CDR3 spans 13 amino acids. V lost 1 base and J lost 7, with 8 bases in between. The germline CDR1 and CDR2 sequences are LGHDT and YNNKEL (reference sequence). This clonotype was counted between two and nine times. What it binds is not known.

This chain joins TRBV3-1 and TRBJ2-1, with D unclear. Sequencing used blood. This clonotype was obtained from a human donor in good health. CDR3 DNA sequence: TGTGCCAGCAGCCAAGTAGAGGTAAATGAGCAGTTCTTC. Translating gives CASSQVEVNEQFF.